These T cell receptor beta chains were read from a single sample in a study of cytomegalovirus exposure and HLA in healthy donors. Sequencing used immunoSEQ multiplex PCR; TCRdb keeps in-frame clones, though not all of them. Among about 160,000 clones listed, more than 70% were seen once. What was sequenced was PBMCs. Every receptor here comes from a man aged 25 to 45 in good health and CMV-seronegative. The CDR3 runs from the conserved cysteine through the conserved F or W. Fields, in order: CDR3 protein, CDR3 DNA, J gene, clone size, V gene, D gene. D genes are given only for firm matches. Size values are once, few and many counts, or a class for expanded clones, and some rows have none.

CDR3 protein: CASSGAYEQYF
CDR3 DNA: TGCGCCAGCTCTGGAGCCTACGAGCAGTACTTC
J gene: TRBJ2-7
clone size: NA
V gene: TRBV10-2
D gene: NA

CDR3 protein: CASSQLGGSYEQYF
CDR3 DNA: TGTGCCAGCAGCCAACTCGGGGGCTCCTACGAGCAGTACTTC
J gene: TRBJ2-7
clone size: NA
V gene: TRBV6-6
D gene: NA

CDR3 protein: CASSLDLAGGPTDTQYF
CDR3 DNA: TGTGCCAGCAGCTTAGACCTAGCGGGAGGGCCCACAGATACGCAGTATTTT
J gene: TRBJ2-3
clone size: NA
V gene: TRBV7-2
D gene: TRBD2

CDR3 protein: CASGFFRGPPGDTQYF
CDR3 DNA: TGTGCTAGTGGTTTTTTCAGGGGGCCCCCTGGTGATACGCAGTATTTT
J gene: TRBJ2-3
clone size: NA
V gene: TRBV12-5
D gene: TRBD1

CDR3 protein: CASSFYSSTHEQYF
CDR3 DNA: TGCGCCAGCAGCTTCTATTCTAGCACCCACGAGCAGTACTTC
J gene: TRBJ2-7
clone size: NA
V gene: TRBV5-1
D gene: NA

CDR3 protein: CASSFRTSVGDEQFF
CDR3 DNA: TGTGCCAGCAGTTTTAGGACTAGCGTCGGCGATGAGCAGTTCTTC
J gene: TRBJ2-1
clone size: NA
V gene: TRBV27
D gene: TRBD2

CDR3 protein: CATSRDRATNEKLFF
CDR3 DNA: TGTGCCACCAGCAGGGACAGGGCAACTAATGAAAAACTGTTTTTT
J gene: TRBJ1-4
clone size: NA
V gene: TRBV15
D gene: TRBD1

CDR3 protein: CASSLAQLAVPTDTQYF
CDR3 DNA: TGTGCCAGCAGCTTAGCGCAGCTAGCGGTTCCCACAGATACGCAGTATTTT
J gene: TRBJ2-3
clone size: NA
V gene: TRBV7-6
D gene: TRBD2

CDR3 protein: CASSPLPGQVDEQYF
CDR3 DNA: TGCGCCAGCAGCCCCCTACCGGGACAGGTTGACGAGCAGTACTTC
J gene: TRBJ2-7
clone size: NA
V gene: TRBV5-1
D gene: TRBD1

CDR3 protein: CASSLVGGVETQYF
CDR3 DNA: TGTGCCAGCAGTTTAGTAGGGGGCGTGGAGACCCAGTACTTC
J gene: TRBJ2-5
clone size: NA
V gene: TRBV27
D gene: TRBD1

CDR3 protein: CASSATGLNQPQHF
CDR3 DNA: TGTGCCAGTAGTGCGACAGGGCTAAATCAGCCCCAGCATTTT
J gene: TRBJ1-5
clone size: NA
V gene: TRBV19
D gene: TRBD1

CDR3 protein: CASSPDEGAYNEQFF
CDR3 DNA: TGTGCCAGCAGCCCAGATGAGGGAGCGTATAATGAGCAGTTCTTC
J gene: TRBJ2-1
clone size: NA
V gene: TRBV7-6
D gene: NA

CDR3 protein: CASSKTQGDPYEQYF
CDR3 DNA: TGTGCCAGCAGCAAAACACAGGGGGATCCCTACGAGCAGTACTTC
J gene: TRBJ2-7
clone size: NA
V gene: TRBV21-1
D gene: NA

CDR3 protein: CASSVVSHRTGMHEQYF
CDR3 DNA: TGTGCCAGCAGCGTAGTGTCTCATCGGACAGGGATGCACGAGCAGTACTTC
J gene: TRBJ2-7
clone size: NA
V gene: TRBV9
D gene: TRBD1

CDR3 protein: CASSLVVGGGSYEQYF
CDR3 DNA: TGCGCCAGCAGCTTGGTAGTTGGCGGGGGATCCTACGAGCAGTACTTC
J gene: TRBJ2-7
clone size: once
V gene: TRBV5-1
D gene: TRBD2

CDR3 protein: CASSLTGGESYEQYF
CDR3 DNA: TGTGCCAGCAGCTTAACGGGGGGGGAGTCCTACGAGCAGTACTTC
J gene: TRBJ2-7
clone size: NA
V gene: TRBV11-1
D gene: TRBD2

CDR3 protein: CASSRWSGMNTGELFF
CDR3 DNA: TGTGCCAGCAGCCGGTGGAGCGGGATGAACACCGGGGAGCTGTTTTTT
J gene: TRBJ2-2
clone size: NA
V gene: TRBV14
D gene: TRBD2

CDR3 protein: CASSMRQGVHEQYF
CDR3 DNA: TGTGCCAGTAGTATGCGACAGGGTGTTCACGAGCAGTACTTC
J gene: TRBJ2-7
clone size: NA
V gene: TRBV19
D gene: TRBD1

CDR3 protein: CASSSKSRGGRYEQYF
CDR3 DNA: TGTGCCAGCAGCTCCAAGAGCCGGGGGGGCCGCTACGAGCAGTACTTC
J gene: TRBJ2-7
clone size: NA
V gene: TRBV7-2
D gene: TRBD2

CDR3 protein: CASSLGRGQGNTEAFF
CDR3 DNA: TGCGCCAGCAGCCTAGGCCGCGGACAGGGGAACACTGAAGCTTTCTTT
J gene: TRBJ1-1
clone size: NA
V gene: TRBV5-1
D gene: TRBD1

CDR3 protein: CASTLGPGQTITGELFF
CDR3 DNA: TGTGCCAGCACCTTAGGCCCCGGACAAACCATCACCGGGGAGCTGTTTTTT
J gene: TRBJ2-2
clone size: NA
V gene: TRBV2
D gene: NA

CDR3 protein: CASSLRDAYNEQFF
CDR3 DNA: TGTGCCAGCAGCTTGCGGGATGCTTACAATGAGCAGTTCTTC
J gene: TRBJ2-1
clone size: NA
V gene: TRBV5-5
D gene: NA

CDR3 protein: CASSGTGGMEQYF
CDR3 DNA: TGTGCCAGCAGTGGGACAGGGGGTATGGAGCAGTACTTC
J gene: TRBJ2-7
clone size: NA
V gene: TRBV2
D gene: TRBD1

CDR3 protein: CASSIEHRRNYGYTF
CDR3 DNA: TGTGCCAGTAGTATAGAACACAGGCGTAACTATGGCTACACCTTC
J gene: TRBJ1-2
clone size: NA
V gene: TRBV19
D gene: NA

CDR3 protein: CASSLGTGEETQYF
CDR3 DNA: TGCGCCAGCAGCTTGGGGACAGGGGAAGAGACCCAGTACTTC
J gene: TRBJ2-5
clone size: NA
V gene: TRBV5-1
D gene: TRBD1

CDR3 protein: CASSAPGQGAYEQYF
CDR3 DNA: TGTGCCAGCAGCGCCCCGGGACAGGGGGCCTACGAGCAGTACTTC
J gene: TRBJ2-7
clone size: once
V gene: TRBV5-4
D gene: TRBD1

CDR3 protein: CASSVTTGGGETQYF
CDR3 DNA: TGCGCCAGCAGCGTGACGACCGGGGGAGGAGAGACCCAGTACTTC
J gene: TRBJ2-5
clone size: NA
V gene: TRBV5-1
D gene: NA

CDR3 protein: CASSDIPVYNEQFF
CDR3 DNA: TGTGCCAGCAGCGACATTCCCGTTTACAATGAGCAGTTCTTC
J gene: TRBJ2-1
clone size: NA
V gene: TRBV5-8
D gene: NA

CDR3 protein: CASSLAGGGDTQYF
CDR3 DNA: TGTGCCAGCAGCTTAGCGGGAGGAGGTGATACGCAGTATTTT
J gene: TRBJ2-3
clone size: NA
V gene: TRBV7-8
D gene: NA

CDR3 protein: CASSGGRNTEAFF
CDR3 DNA: TGTGCCAGCAGTGGGGGGCGTAACACTGAAGCTTTCTTT
J gene: TRBJ1-1
clone size: NA
V gene: TRBV6-1
D gene: NA

CDR3 protein: CASRIAGSSYNEQFF
CDR3 DNA: TGTGCCAGCAGGATAGCGGGGTCCTCCTACAATGAGCAGTTCTTC
J gene: TRBJ2-1
clone size: NA
V gene: TRBV28
D gene: TRBD2

CDR3 protein: CAWTLSFSYEQYF
CDR3 DNA: TGTGCCTGGACTTTGAGTTTCTCCTACGAGCAGTACTTC
J gene: TRBJ2-7
clone size: once
V gene: TRBV30
D gene: NA

CDR3 protein: CSVHLKTNSYEQYF
CDR3 DNA: TGCAGCGTCCATCTTAAGACAAATTCCTACGAGCAGTACTTC
J gene: TRBJ2-7
clone size: NA
V gene: TRBV29-1
D gene: NA

CDR3 protein: CASSLVSVRRNEQFF
CDR3 DNA: TGTGCCAGCAGCTTGGTCAGCGTGAGGAGGAATGAGCAGTTCTTC
J gene: TRBJ2-1
clone size: NA
V gene: TRBV5-6
D gene: NA

CDR3 protein: CASSYSGGFVGELFF
CDR3 DNA: TGTGCCAGCAGTTACTCAGGAGGGTTTGTCGGGGAGCTGTTTTTT
J gene: TRBJ2-2
clone size: once
V gene: TRBV6-5
D gene: NA

CDR3 protein: CASSFWGVENTEAFF
CDR3 DNA: TGTGCCAGCAGCTTCTGGGGGGTTGAAAACACTGAAGCTTTCTTT
J gene: TRBJ1-1
clone size: NA
V gene: TRBV11-1
D gene: NA

CDR3 protein: CATSSRGGLAHEQYF
CDR3 DNA: TGTGCCACCAGCAGCCGAGGAGGACTAGCTCACGAGCAGTACTTC
J gene: TRBJ2-7
clone size: NA
V gene: TRBV15
D gene: TRBD2

CDR3 protein: CASSVVVEQETQYF
CDR3 DNA: TGTGCCAGCAGCGTAGTTGTAGAGCAAGAGACCCAGTACTTC
J gene: TRBJ2-5
clone size: NA
V gene: TRBV9
D gene: NA

CDR3 protein: CASATSGAVSAEQYF
CDR3 DNA: TGTGCCAGCGCAACTAGCGGGGCCGTCTCTGCCGAGCAGTACTTC
J gene: TRBJ2-7
clone size: NA
V gene: TRBV18
D gene: TRBD2

CDR3 protein: CASSPRLALYNEQFF
CDR3 DNA: TGTGCCAGCAGTCCCCGACTAGCCCTCTACAATGAGCAGTTCTTC
J gene: TRBJ2-1
clone size: NA
V gene: TRBV6-5
D gene: TRBD2

CDR3 protein: CASRPTGGLYEQYF
CDR3 DNA: TGTGCCAGCAGACCGACAGGGGGGCTCTACGAGCAGTACTTC
J gene: TRBJ2-7
clone size: NA
V gene: TRBV27
D gene: TRBD1

CDR3 protein: CASSWAPGTGGYEQYF
CDR3 DNA: TGTGCCAGCAGCTGGGCCCCCGGGACAGGGGGCTACGAGCAGTACTTC
J gene: TRBJ2-7
clone size: NA
V gene: TRBV5-4
D gene: TRBD1

CDR3 protein: CASSQTGPGNTIYF
CDR3 DNA: TGTGCCAGCAGCCAGACAGGGCCTGGAAACACCATATATTTT
J gene: TRBJ1-3
clone size: NA
V gene: TRBV28
D gene: TRBD1

CDR3 protein: CASSRLPGTDNYGYTF
CDR3 DNA: TGTGCCAGCAGCCGACTCCCCGGGACAGATAACTATGGCTACACCTTC
J gene: TRBJ1-2
clone size: NA
V gene: TRBV28
D gene: TRBD1

CDR3 protein: CASSVGGQGEGNQPQHF
CDR3 DNA: TGTGCCAGCAGCGTAGGGGGACAGGGTGAAGGCAATCAGCCCCAGCATTTT
J gene: TRBJ1-5
clone size: few
V gene: TRBV9
D gene: TRBD1

CDR3 protein: CASSPNQETQYF
CDR3 DNA: TGTGCCAGCAGTCCCAACCAAGAGACCCAGTACTTC
J gene: TRBJ2-5
clone size: NA
V gene: TRBV27
D gene: NA

CDR3 protein: CASRAGNTEAFF
CDR3 DNA: TGCGCCAGCAGAGCAGGAAACACTGAAGCTTTCTTT
J gene: TRBJ1-1
clone size: NA
V gene: TRBV5-1
D gene: NA

CDR3 protein: CASSYGQTYGYTF
CDR3 DNA: TGTGCCAGCAGCTACGGACAGACTTATGGCTACACCTTC
J gene: TRBJ1-2
clone size: NA
V gene: TRBV7-2
D gene: NA

CDR3 protein: CASSPGLSSTSYEQYF
CDR3 DNA: TGTGCCAGCAGCCCTGGACTGAGTTCGACTTCCTACGAGCAGTACTTC
J gene: TRBJ2-7
clone size: NA
V gene: TRBV7-8
D gene: NA

CDR3 protein: CAISDEAETQYF
CDR3 DNA: TGTGCCATCAGCGACGAAGCGGAGACCCAGTACTTC
J gene: TRBJ2-5
clone size: NA
V gene: TRBV10-3
D gene: NA

CDR3 protein: CASSSHTPQGHEQYF
CDR3 DNA: TGTGCCAGCAGCTCCCACACCCCACAGGGCCACGAGCAGTACTTC
J gene: TRBJ2-7
clone size: NA
V gene: TRBV7-9
D gene: NA

CDR3 protein: CASSPPGDTSYGYTF
CDR3 DNA: TGTGCCAGCTCACCACCTGGCGACACCTCCTATGGCTACACCTTC
J gene: TRBJ1-2
clone size: NA
V gene: TRBV18
D gene: NA

CDR3 protein: CASSLNPSSFNEQFF
CDR3 DNA: TGTGCCAGCAGCTTAAACCCATCCAGTTTCAATGAGCAGTTCTTC
J gene: TRBJ2-1
clone size: NA
V gene: TRBV7-2
D gene: NA

CDR3 protein: CASSSSGLGEVKYNEQFF
CDR3 DNA: TGCGCCAGCAGCTCCTCCGGTCTTGGCGAGGTAAAGTACAATGAGCAGTTCTTC
J gene: TRBJ2-1
clone size: NA
V gene: TRBV5-1
D gene: NA